The 25 T cell receptor beta chains reported below all come from one sample, sequenced in a study of cytomegalovirus exposure and HLA in healthy donors. The PCR contained 60 Vbeta and 13 Jbeta primers. Produced via immunoSEQ multiplex PCR; TCRdb's table is partial and in-frame only. This sample has around 150,000 clones, with over 70% found just once. The specimen sequenced was PBMCs. The source of these receptors is a woman aged 40 to 49 in good health and CMV-seronegative.

The chain joins TRBV7-9 to TRBJ2-3; D is possibly TRBD2 (6 bases). V lost 5 bases to trimming and J lost 2 bases, with 14 bases between them. This CDR3 spans 15 amino acids. Germline-derived CDR1 and CDR2 are SEHNR and FQNEAQ (reference sequence). The CDR3 is CASSRQTGLTDTQYF. The CDR3 DNA follows: TGTGCCAGCAGCCGCCAGACGGGACTCACAGATACGCAGTATTTT.

The J gene is TRBJ1-1, the V gene TRBV27; 9 positions agree with TRBD1. The V gene's germline CDR1 is MNHEY and CDR2 SMNVEV (reference sequence). V shed 6 bases and J 4 bases; nucleotides not matched to a gene: 6. There are 14 residues in the CDR3. CDR3 DNA: TGTGCCAGCAGCGAACGGACAGGGGTCACTGAAGCTTTCTTT. It is translated as CASSERTGVTEAFF.

The chain recombines TRBV10-3 with TRBJ2-2, with unresolved D. This CDR3 has 15 amino acids. CDR1 and CDR2 (germline): ENHRY, SYGVKD. Trimming left V 0 bases short and J 0 bases short, with 5 bases between. CDR3 DNA: TGTGCCATCAGTGAGTCGGTAGCGAACACCGGGGAGCTGTTTTTT. Its protein product is CAISESVANTGELFF.

J is TRBJ1-2 and V is TRBV9, with 8 bases matching TRBD1. The length of the CDR3 is 14 residues. CDR1 is SGDLS and CDR2 is YYNGEE in the germline V gene. The V segment lost 0 bases and the J segment 5 bases; nucleotides outside the gene matches: 3. CDR3 nucleotides: TGTGCCAGCAGCGTAGGGACAGGGCAGTATGGCTACACCTTC. Residues: CASSVGTGQYGYTF.

This chain links TRBV21-1 with TRBJ2-1; the table names TRBD1, a call not compared with the DNA. TRBV21-1 is tagged as a pseudogene. The length of the CDR3 is 16 residues. CDR3 sequence reads: CASSLPGQGRINEQFF. In DNA, the CDR3 is TGTGCCAGCAGCCTACCGGGACAGGGTAGGATCAATGAGCAGTTCTTC.

The chain employs TRBV7-9 and TRBJ1-4; TRBD1 might be the D (6 bases). CDR1 is SEHNR and CDR2 is FQNEAQ in the germline V gene (reference sequence). Trimming took 5 bases from V and 8 from J, leaving 18 bases between them. This CDR3 spans 15 amino acids. The CDR3: CASSGYVRGGEKLFF. CDR3 coding DNA: TGTGCCAGCAGCGGCTATGTGAGGGGGGGGGAAAAACTGTTTTTT.

CDR3 DNA sequence: TGTGCCAGCAGCTCAAGGGGGGAGGGTTGGGACAGGGAGATTCTGAACTCCTACGAGCAGTACTTC. The encoded protein is CASSSRGEGWDREILNSYEQYF. This rearrangement joins TRBV7-8 to TRBJ2-7, with 9 bases lining up with TRBD1. The CDR3 extends over 22 amino acids. Trimming cost V 4 bases and J 0 bases; bases outside gene matches: 25. Germline CDR1 is SGHVS and CDR2 is FQNEAQ.

Only one count was recorded for this clone. This chain uses TRBV4-1 with TRBJ2-1, with D possibly matching TRBD1 (6 bases). Trimming removed 2 bases from V and 12 bases from J, with 14 bases in between. The CDR3 covers 13 residues. CDR1 is MGHRA and CDR2 is YSYEKL in the germline V gene. The CDR3 loop is CASSQTKRGTQFF. The CDR3 coding sequence is TGCGCCAGCAGCCAAACTAAAAGGGGGACGCAGTTCTTC.

This clone has only a few counts. The chain links TRBV6-4 to TRBJ1-4; weak D call: TRBD1 (6 bases). Germline loops: CDR1 MRHNA, CDR2 SNTAGT. This CDR3 is built from 14 residues. Trimming left V 6 bases short and J 5 bases short, with 13 bases between. In DNA form, the CDR3 reads TGTGCCAGCAGCCAGACAGGACCAAATGAAAAACTGTTTTTT. Its translation is CASSQTGPNEKLFF.

The chain recombines TRBV27 with TRBJ1-2; 7 positions match TRBD1. J was trimmed by 8 bases and V by 8 bases; bases with no gene match: 17. Looked up from germline, CDR1 is MNHEY and CDR2 is SMNVEV (reference sequence). The length of the CDR3 is 15 residues. The CDR3 sequence: CASRLRDSADEGYTF. The CDR3 coding sequence is TGTGCCAGCCGGCTCCGGGACAGCGCCGACGAAGGCTACACCTTC.

The rearrangement links TRBV28 to TRBJ2-7; tentative D call: TRBD1 (6 bases). Germline CDR1 and CDR2: MDHEN and SYDVKM. V lost 6 bases and J lost 1, with 10 bases in between. This CDR3 has 13 residues. DNA of the CDR3: TGTGCCAGCAGGATACAGGGTTCCTACGAGCAGTACTTC. Translating it yields CASRIQGSYEQYF.

The chain joins TRBV6-1 to TRBJ1-5, with 9 bases lining up with TRBD1. Germline V gene data show CDR1 as MNHNS and CDR2 as SASEGT. The CDR3 is 15 amino acids. The junction had 4 bases not matched to a gene; V was cut back by 6 bases and J by 1 base. CDR3 DNA sequence: TGTGCCAGCAGGCCGGGACAGGGAAGCAATCAGCCCCAGCATTTT. This codes for CASRPGQGSNQPQHF.

This chain joins TRBV7-9 and TRBJ2-7, with 9 bases identical to TRBD1. Losses at the gene ends were 3 bases for V and 3 bases for J; bases not matched to a gene: 9. From germline, CDR1 is SEHNR and CDR2 FQNEAQ (reference sequence). This CDR3 is 16 amino acids long. The CDR3: CASSFLGTGFIYEQYF. As DNA, the CDR3 is TGTGCCAGCAGCTTTCTGGGGACAGGGTTTATCTACGAGCAGTACTTC.

The V call is TRBV30, the J call TRBJ2-3, with D perhaps matching TRBD2 (5 bases). V was cut by 0 bases and J by 0 bases, with 10 bases left in between. Germline lookup yields CDR1 GTSNPN and CDR2 SVGIG (reference sequence). This CDR3 region has 15 residues. CDR3 sequence reads: CAWSVRWTSTDTQYF. Here the CDR3 DNA reads TGTGCCTGGAGTGTACGGTGGACTAGCACAGATACGCAGTATTTT.

The V and J genes are TRBV29-1 and TRBJ1-2; D is possibly TRBD1 (5 bases). There are 11 residues in the CDR3. CDR1 and CDR2 from the germline V gene are SQVTM and ANQGSEA. Trimming pared 6 bases from V and 8 bases from J, leaving 13 bases between. The CDR3 DNA is TGCAGCGTCCTACAGGAGAGAGGCTACACCTTC. This encodes CSVLQERGYTF.

This clone was picked up one time. The chain is built from TRBV5-4 and TRBJ2-2; 8 bases are a match to TRBD1. Losses at the gene ends were 0 bases for V and 6 bases for J; bases not matched to a gene: 7. The CDR3 consists of 16 residues. Germline V lookup: CDR1 SGHNT, CDR2 YYREEE (reference sequence). The CDR3 DNA reads TGTGCCAGCAGCTTGGTACAGGGGGTTCATTCCGGGGAGCTGTTTTTT. Residues: CASSLVQGVHSGELFF.

V is TRBV27 and J is TRBJ2-3, with D uncertain. Per the germline V gene, CDR1 is MNHEY and CDR2 is SMNVEV (reference sequence). The CDR3 totals 12 residues. V was clipped by 3 bases and J by 4 bases, with 5 bases between them. The CDR3 loop is CASSLRADTQYF. Here the CDR3 DNA reads TGTGCCAGCAGTTTGAGAGCAGATACGCAGTATTTT.

This rearrangement joins TRBV5-1 to TRBJ2-3; the match to TRBD2 covers 8 bases. CDR3 length: 16 amino acids. J gave up 9 bases and V 0 bases, and 12 bases lay outside the gene matches. Per germline, CDR1 SGHRS and CDR2 YFSETQ. The CDR3 protein is CASSLANGGASGTQYF. The CDR3 bases are TGCGCCAGCAGCTTGGCGAACGGGGGGGCCTCGGGCACGCAGTATTTT.

The rearrangement joins TRBV7-2 to TRBJ1-1; the D is unclear. Germline assignment: CDR1 SGHTA and CDR2 FQGNSA. The CDR3 runs to 16 residues. Trimming stripped 4 bases from V and 4 bases from J, with 19 bases between. This CDR3 reads CASSWGGVRRLTEAFF. CDR3 coding DNA: TGTGCCAGCAGCTGGGGAGGCGTTAGGCGGCTCACTGAAGCTTTCTTT.

V is TRBV7-9 and J is TRBJ1-3; D unclear. Germline V gene sequence: CDR1 SEHNR, CDR2 FQNEAQ (reference sequence). The CDR3 contains 13 residues. V was shortened by 7 bases and J by 1 base, with 8 bases between the two germline ends. The CDR3 nucleotides read TGTGCCAGCACGGTGTTATCTGGAAACACCATATATTTT. This sequence encodes CASTVLSGNTIYF. Complete variable domain (other parts from reference TRBV7-9 and TRBJ1-3): DTGVSQNPRHKITKRGQNVTFRCDPISEHNRLYWYRQTLGQGPEFLTYFQNEAQLEKSRLLSDRFSAERPKGSFSTLEIQRTEQGDSAMYLCASTVLSGNTIYFGEGSWLTVV.

The rearrangement links TRBV15 to TRBJ1-5; no firm D call. V was cut by 0 bases and J by 4 bases, with 10 bases left in between. The germline V gene encodes CDR1 LNHNV and CDR2 YYDKDF (reference sequence). The length of the CDR3 is 15 residues. The CDR3: CATSRDVGSNQPQHF. CDR3 bases: TGTGCCACCAGCAGAGATGTAGGGAGTAATCAGCCCCAGCATTTT.

This clone occurred once. The chain uses TRBV18 and TRBJ1-1; tentative D call: TRBD1 (6 bases). There are 14 residues in the CDR3. The V end lost 8 bases, the J end lost 4 bases, and 17 bases lay between the germline ends. In germline, CDR1 is KGHSH, CDR2 LQKENI. CDR3 DNA: TGTGCCAGCATCGCCGGGACAAGGAGCACTGAAGCTTTCTTT. Its protein is CASIAGTRSTEAFF.

This clone was picked up many times. This chain uses TRBV5-8 with TRBJ1-5; 8 bases fit TRBD1. Trimming took 3 bases from V and 2 from J; bases not matched to a gene: 4. Germline CDR1 reads SGHTS; CDR2 reads YDEGEE. The CDR3 runs to 15 residues. The chain's CDR3 is CASSSLTGGNQPQHF. CDR3 sequence (DNA): TGTGCCAGCAGCTCTCTGACAGGGGGCAATCAGCCCCAGCATTTT.

This clone was seen a few times. The chain links TRBV5-1 to TRBJ2-7, with 9 bases matching TRBD1. The CDR3 is 14 residues long. Germline V gene data show CDR1 as SGHRS and CDR2 as YFSETQ. Trimming took 0 bases from V and 6 from J; bases not matched to a gene: 4. CDR3: CASSLGTGAGEQYF. CDR3 nucleotide sequence: TGCGCCAGCAGCTTGGGGACAGGGGCCGGCGAGCAGTACTTC.

This clone was found a few times. V gene TRBV30 combines with J gene TRBJ1-1, with 8 bases that match TRBD1. V lost 4 bases and J lost 5; bases outside the gene matches: 6. The CDR3 runs 13 residues. CDR1 GTSNPN and CDR2 SVGIG come from the germline V gene (reference sequence). CDR3 DNA: TGTGCCTGGACGGAACAGGGGGAGACTGAAGCTTTCTTT. Protein: CAWTEQGETEAFF.